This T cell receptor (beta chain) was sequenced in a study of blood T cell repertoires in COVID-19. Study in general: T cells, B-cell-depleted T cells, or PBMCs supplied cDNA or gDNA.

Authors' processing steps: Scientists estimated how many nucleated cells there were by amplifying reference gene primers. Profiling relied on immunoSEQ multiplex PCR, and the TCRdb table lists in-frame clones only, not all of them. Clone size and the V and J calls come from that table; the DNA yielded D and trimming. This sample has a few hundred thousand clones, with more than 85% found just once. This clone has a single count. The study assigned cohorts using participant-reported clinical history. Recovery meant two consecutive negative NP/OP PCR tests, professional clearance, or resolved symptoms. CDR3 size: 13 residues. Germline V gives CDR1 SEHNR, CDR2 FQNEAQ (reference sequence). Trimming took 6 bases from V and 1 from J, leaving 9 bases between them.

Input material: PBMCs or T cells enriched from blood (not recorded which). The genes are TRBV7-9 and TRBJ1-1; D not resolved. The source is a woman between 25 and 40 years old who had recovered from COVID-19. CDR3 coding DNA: TGTGCCAGCAGTCCCTATGGGAACACTGAAGCTTTCTTT. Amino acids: CASSPYGNTEAFF.